Presented here are 19 T cell receptor beta chains from one specimen sequenced in a study of blood T cell repertoires in COVID-19. TCRdb's copy holds only in-frame clones and misses some; the assay was immunoSEQ multiplex PCR. Here the sample spans about 220,000 clones, roughly 85% being singletons. Sequenced material: peripheral blood. Receptors were obtained from a woman aged 70-85 years with COVID-19, enrolled during active disease.

The chain has TRBV5-5 and TRBJ2-3; 7 positions match TRBD1. Germline-derived CDR1 and CDR2 are SGHKS and YYEKEE (reference sequence). V lost 2 bases and J lost 4; bases outside the gene matches: 1. The length of the CDR3 is 13 residues. The CDR3 DNA follows: TGTGCCAGCAGCTTTGACAGGGCAGATACGCAGTATTTT. It is translated as CASSFDRADTQYF.

The rearrangement uses TRBV9 and TRBJ2-3, with 11 bases matching TRBD2. This CDR3 spans 14 amino acids. V was pared by 0 bases and J by 10 bases, with 4 bases of the junction left unmatched. CDR1 SGDLS and CDR2 YYNGEE come from the germline V gene. The CDR3 loop reads CASSVGLAGSSQYF. The CDR3 DNA follows: TGTGCCAGCAGCGTAGGACTAGCGGGGAGTTCGCAGTATTTT. Using reference TRBV9 and TRBJ2-3 for the parts outside the CDR3, the full variable domain is DSGVTQTPKHLITATGQRVTLRCSPRSGDLSVYWYQQSLDQGLQFLIQYYNGEERAKGNILERFSAQQFPDLHSELNLSSLELGDSALYFCASSVGLAGSSQYFGPGTRLTVL.

The chain combines TRBV18 with TRBJ2-2; D is unclear. Trimming cost V 2 bases and J 6 bases, with 7 bases left between them. Germline lookup yields CDR1 KGHSH and CDR2 LQKENI. This CDR3 spans 13 amino acids. The CDR3 reads CASSPVAAGELFF. CDR3 bases: TGTGCCAGCTCACCAGTGGCAGCCGGGGAGCTGTTTTTT.

The chain carries TRBV20-1 and TRBJ2-7, with D unclear. The CDR3 is 12 amino acids. V lost 3 bases and J lost 3, with 9 bases in between. Germline CDR1 is DFQATT and CDR2 is SNEGSKA (reference sequence). DNA of the CDR3: TGCAGTGCTAGTCCGGGTCTCTACGAGCAGTACTTC. It codes for CSASPGLYEQYF.

This chain connects TRBV27 to TRBJ2-2; D might be TRBD1 (5 bases). Between the trimmed V and J ends, which lost 0 bases and 4 bases, there was a span of 15 bases. The CDR3 length is 17 residues. Germline V gene data show CDR1 as MNHEY and CDR2 as SMNVEV (reference sequence). This chain's CDR3 is CASSLSVGRLVTGELFF. The DNA of the CDR3 is TGTGCCAGCAGTTTATCTGTGGGGCGGCTAGTCACCGGGGAGCTGTTTTTT.

The gene calls are TRBV2 and TRBJ1-2, with D hard to call. The ends were cut back, 5 bases at V and 3 bases at J, with 10 bases in the middle. The CDR3 runs to 13 residues. Per germline, CDR1 SNHLY and CDR2 FYNNEI. The DNA of the CDR3 is TGTGCCAGCAGTCGGAGTCAATACTATGGCTACACCTTC. The encoded protein is CASSRSQYYGYTF.

The chain has TRBV7-2 and TRBJ1-5, with D perhaps matching TRBD1 (5 bases). CDR1 and CDR2 (germline): SGHTA, FQGNSA. The germline V and J ends were trimmed by 5 bases and 3 bases, with 14 bases remaining between them. The CDR3 is made up of 15 amino acids. CDR3 protein: CASSLGHQLNQPQHF. Here the CDR3 DNA reads TGTGCCAGCAGCCTCGGACACCAACTCAATCAGCCCCAGCATTTT.

The chain combines TRBV3-1 (or the pseudogene TRBV3-2) with TRBJ2-2; 9 bases match TRBD2. Germline V lookup: CDR1 LGHDT, CDR2 YNNKEL (reference sequence). The CDR3 extends over 15 amino acids. Trimming at V came to 1 base and at J to 5 bases, leaving 2 bases not matched to a gene. The CDR3 coding sequence is TGTGCCAGCAGCCAAGTTAGCGGGGGAACCGGGGAGCTGTTTTTT. The encoded protein is CASSQVSGGTGELFF.

The chain links TRBV6-1 to TRBJ1-6; D call uncertain. CDR3 length: 15 residues. CDR1 and CDR2 from the germline V gene are MNHNS and SASEGT. Trimming stripped 1 base from V and 7 bases from J, with 11 bases between. The CDR3 loop reads CASSEVTAGNSPLHF. The DNA of the CDR3 is TGTGCCAGCAGTGAAGTAACTGCCGGGAATTCACCCCTCCACTTT.

This rearrangement joins TRBV4-3 to TRBJ2-7; no clear D. This CDR3 spans 14 amino acids. Deletions cut 3 bases from V and 7 bases from J, with 16 bases between. Germline lookup yields CDR1 LGHNA and CDR2 YSLEER. CDR3 in DNA: TGCGCCAGCAGCCACAGCCAACGCTCGACAGAGCAGTACTTC. The encoded protein is CASSHSQRSTEQYF.

The V call is TRBV29-1, the J call TRBJ2-7; 8 nucleotides line up with TRBD1. V lost 4 bases and J lost 1; bases outside the gene matches: 6. There are 14 residues in the CDR3. Germline V lookup: CDR1 SQVTM, CDR2 ANQGSEA. The CDR3 loop reads CSVGNRDRSYEQYF. The DNA of the CDR3 is TGCAGCGTTGGAAACCGGGACAGGTCCTACGAGCAGTACTTC.

The genes are TRBV11-2 and TRBJ2-1, with TRBD2 matching 10 bases. The junction had 13 bases not matched to a gene; V was cut back by 7 bases and J by 1 base. The germline CDR1 and CDR2 sequences are SGHAT and FQNNGV. The CDR3 length is 18 residues. The CDR3 nucleotides are TGTGCCAGCACCTCGGCCGTAGCGGGAGGAGTTTCCTACAATGAGCAGTTCTTC. Protein product: CASTSAVAGGVSYNEQFF.

This sequence joins TRBV7-6 and TRBJ2-1, with D tentatively TRBD1 (6 bases). Trimming pared 3 bases from V and 12 bases from J, leaving 12 bases between. CDR1 is SGHVS, CDR2 FNYEAQ, per germline. CDR3 length: 12 residues. The CDR3 is CASSFGQGGQFF. The CDR3 DNA reads TGTGCCAGCAGCTTTGGCCAAGGGGGGCAGTTCTTC.

The sample holds a few counts of this clone. The chain couples TRBV2 to TRBJ2-7; maybe TRBD2 (6 bases). The length of the CDR3 is 12 residues. Trimming took 8 bases from V and 3 from J, leaving 11 bases between them. From germline, CDR1 is SNHLY and CDR2 FYNNEI. The CDR3 region is CASGRTHYEQYF. CDR3 sequence (DNA): TGTGCCAGCGGGAGGACTCACTACGAGCAGTACTTC. The full variable domain, its missing parts supplied by reference TRBV2 and TRBJ2-7, is EPEVTQTPSHQVTQMGQEVILRCVPISNHLYFYWYRQILGQKVEFLVSFYNNEISEKSEIFDDQFSVERPDGSNFTLKIRSTKLEDSAMYFCASGRTHYEQYFGPGTRLTVT.

The chain couples TRBV4-3 to TRBJ1-4, with 8 bases identical to TRBD1. The V gene's germline CDR1 is LGHNA and CDR2 YSLEER. With 0 bases clipped from V and 7 bases from J, the junction kept 13 bases outside the gene matches. This CDR3 region has 18 residues. CDR3 DNA sequence: TGCGCCAGCAGCCAAGATCCGGCAAACAGGGGGGTTGGTGAAAAACTGTTTTTT. Translation gives CASSQDPANRGVGEKLFF.

This clone has a single count. The chain carries TRBV7-2 and TRBJ2-5; D call uncertain. The germline V gene has CDR1 SGHTA and CDR2 FQGNSA. The CDR3 covers 13 residues. Trimming pared 5 bases from V and 5 bases from J, leaving 12 bases between. The CDR3 DNA sequence: TGTGCCAGCAGCATTTCTAAACGGGAGACCCAGTACTTC. Translation: CASSISKRETQYF.

V gene TRBV5-1 combines with J gene TRBJ1-1, with D tentatively TRBD1 (6 bases). This CDR3 has 14 residues. The V gene's germline CDR1 is SGHRS and CDR2 YFSETQ. V was trimmed by 4 bases and J by 7 bases, leaving 17 bases between them. CDR3 DNA sequence: TGCGCCAGCAGCGACGCATCAGGGGTCCTTGAAGCTTTCTTT. Encoded protein: CASSDASGVLEAFF.

V usage is TRBV7-9 and J usage is TRBJ1-5; 12 bases map to TRBD1. CDR1 and CDR2 (germline): SEHNR, FQNEAQ (reference sequence). V lost 5 bases to trimming and J lost 2 bases; unmatched junction nucleotides: 10. The CDR3 has 18 residues. DNA of the CDR3: TGTGCCAGCAGCCCGGGACAGGGGGCGCAAAATGGCAATCAGCCCCAGCATTTT. Its translation is CASSPGQGAQNGNQPQHF.

This clone was seen only a few times. The chain uses TRBV6-5 and TRBJ1-1; a possible D gene is TRBD1 (6 bases). Trimming left V 5 bases short and J 10 bases short, with 17 bases between. The germline V gene has CDR1 MNHEY and CDR2 SVGAGI. There are 13 residues in the CDR3. The CDR3 loop is CASSPDSLATAFF. The CDR3 bases are TGTGCCAGCAGTCCGGACAGCCTAGCCACAGCTTTCTTT.